This T cell receptor (beta chain) was documented in a study of tumor-infiltrating lymphocytes in primary liver carcinoma (dated by TCRdb to 2016 to 2017). Notes on the research overall: Five patients with histopathologically diagnosed primary liver carcinoma underwent surgical resection in China between 2015 and March 2016. The five patients, three men and two women aged 30 to 69 years, had hepatocellular carcinoma (four) or combined HCC and intrahepatic cholangiocarcinoma (one). The tumors of the five patients were staged as T1-T3 N0M0, with maximum diameters ranging from 4.2 to 10 cm. Roughly 3.5 to 8 million productive TCRbeta reads were obtained per sample, and no significant difference in read depth was found between tissue types. TCRbeta repertoire sequencing, expression microarrays and whole-exome sequencing were combined in the study across five regions of each liver tumor, with adjacent normal tissue and blood also included. A total of 35 or so specimens from 5 patients underwent TCRbeta repertoire sequencing, comprising about 25 tumor regions, 5 adjacent noncancerous liver tissues and 5 peripheral blood samples. Reproducibility between technical replicate repertoires was high, with correlation coefficients above 0.95 and mean shared-clone rates approximately 0.91.

Broad study findings and their caveats: The top 250 clones accounted for a significantly greater share of the repertoire in tumors than in blood (p = 0.039). Pairs of tumor regions showed greater repertoire overlap (mean around 36%) than tumor-adjacent pairs (roughly 17%) or tumor-blood pairs (about 14%), which is consistent with antigen-driven expansion. Bulk unsorted samples precluded comparing CD4+ and CD8+ T cell repertoires. Only four or five patients were included in the study, and the authors note that the findings should be validated in a larger study. Only the TCR beta chain was sequenced, so true repertoire diversity is likely underestimated because unpaired alpha chains were not captured.

TCRbeta-specific cDNA was reverse-transcribed from roughly 500 ng total RNA using a constant-region primer and ProtoScript II reverse transcriptase. Construction of the TCRbeta libraries relied on three nested rounds of multiplex PCR, following a slightly modified ARM-PCR procedure. Each of the first two PCR rounds ran for about 10 cycles and used multiplex TRBV1-TRBV30 forward primers together with a Cbeta reverse primer. A final 25-cycle PCR with Deep VentR polymerase added sample barcodes and Illumina adapters. Before sequencing, amplicons of 200-500 bp were purified from gel using a QIAquick gel extraction kit. TCRbeta amplicons were sequenced on an Illumina HiSeq 2500 with 250-bp paired-end reads. The study's processing was this. To recover full CDR3 sequences, reads were quality-trimmed using Trimmomatic v0.33 and paired reads were then merged using FLASH v1.2.11. V, D and J germline segments were assigned to the rearranged TCRbeta sequences using MiGEC v1.2.1b. Clonotype statistics, along with Shannon-Wiener diversity indices, were calculated using VDJtools v1.0.0. Except for diversity analysis, only each sample's 250 most abundant clonotypes were used in subsequent analyses to reduce sampling bias. The raw public reads went through TCRdb reprocessing: fastp at Q25, MiXCR clone calling, in-frame beta chains kept. Here each entry gathers all rows of one CDR3 protein and keeps the most common genes and DNA. The V and J calls come from TCRdb's annotation, not from the publication. The sample table lists a few hundred thousand distinct CDR3 sequences, 45% to 70% of them with a count of one. About 15% of the sample lies in the top ten.

RNA from unsorted whole blood was extracted with TRIzol reagent, and germline DNA was obtained with the DNeasy Blood & Tissue kit. Patients had chronic HBV infection and were treatment-naive at sampling. Before surgery, around 4.2 milliliters of peripheral blood were collected into K2EDTA tubes. A remark on this clonotype: The antigen it recognizes is unknown. Relative to the germline gene, one junction end is altered; a read error may explain this.

Based on the germline V gene, the CDR1 and CDR2 sequences are SGHVS and FQNEAQ. Counted from cysteine to phenylalanine, this CDR3 has 12 amino acids. Only the CDR3 portion is preserved as DNA: 36 bases, with reading frame beginning at the first base. The sequence was collected from a woman aged 25-40 years with primary liver carcinoma and hepatitis B virus infection. The chain couples TRBV7-8 to TRBJ1-2; no D gene is confidently identified. The specimen sequenced was peripheral blood. The nucleotide sequence reads as follows: TGTGTCAGCAGCTATGATCGGACCGGCTACACCTTC. Its product reads: CVSSYDRTGYTF.